Here is one T cell receptor beta chain with its context. This clone occurred once. Its antigen specificity is not known. Within one base of it there is no much larger clone, and no base qualities were kept. This entry comes from a study of vaccination effects on CD4 cells after COVID-19 (dated 2022 in TCRdb). Background for the entire study: Post-vaccine samples across the study were collected a median of 72 days after the second dose, with a range of 14 to 241. The study compared SARS-CoV-2 spike-specific CD4+ TCR repertoires before and after mRNA vaccination in COVID-19 convalescent patients and infection-naive vaccine recipients. A total of some eleven COVID-19 convalescent patients and 4 SARS-CoV-2-naive healthy vaccine recipients were included in the full study. Cultures from other donors in the study were sequenced with the Oncomine TCR Beta short-read assay on an Illumina iSeq 100. The paper's findings and limits, for the study overall: In healthy vaccine recipients, vaccine-induced clones were almost all SARS-CoV-2 mono-reactive, with only 1 of 255 being cross-reactive with common cold coronaviruses. At late post-vaccination timepoints, both infection-induced and vaccine-induced clones showed marked clonal contraction, consistent with waning T cell responses. Limitations of the study were the small number of convalescent patients and the absence of early post-infection timepoints.

The CDR3 goes from the cysteine to the phenylalanine over 14 residues. This entry keeps only the CDR3 DNA: 42 bases, framed from base 1. Cut back by 1 base and 5 bases, the V and J ends lie 11 bases apart. CDR1 and CDR2, looked up from the germline V gene (reference sequence), are LNHDA and SQIVND. The library was made by the immunoSEQ multiplex PCR assay. DNA from the cultured, isolated CD4+ T cells was subjected to TCR beta CDR3 sequencing. The original pipeline was this. The analysis removed non-productive TCR sequences, trimmed reads to the CDR3 region, and retained only CDR3s that were 7 or more amino acids long. Antigen-specific clonotypes were identified using the MANAFEST web app by comparison of expansion in peptide wells against reference cultures. For clones to be considered positive, expansion at FDR<0.05 versus reference and all other wells, an odds ratio above 5, and a frequency above 0.1% in two replicate wells were required. A clonotype was defined as cross-reactive if the clonotype was significantly expanded both in SARS-CoV-2 spike wells and in at least one common cold coronavirus spike condition. CDR3 similarity was assessed by Levenshtein distance with the stringdist R package, and unrooted trees were built with ape in R 3.6.1. In TCRdb, the immuneACCESS table is reduced to in-frame sequences with V and J assigned. These tables do not hold every clone; where another copy was compared, an unresolved V gene accounts for under half, and the others remain unexplained. That table supplies the V and J calls and clone size; D and trimming were determined from the DNA. The sample table shows fewer than 90,000 clones, and 60% to 85% are seen once. In total, the top ten clones hold under 1.2% of the sample.

In the ViraFEST assay, PBMC were stimulated with viral peptide pools, and antigen-specific CD4+ T cell clonotypes were then identified by expansion using TCR sequencing. After about 10 days of culture, CD4+ T cells were isolated with the EasySep CD4+ T cell isolation kit. Participants received two doses of either the BNT162b2 or the mRNA-1273 mRNA SARS-CoV-2 vaccine. The absence of prior SARS-CoV-2 infection in healthy vaccine recipients was confirmed by negative nucleocapsid antibodies before and after vaccination. Two million PBMC per well were cultured in IMDM with about 5% human AB serum, roughly 11 IU/ml IL-2 and gentamicin, plus 10 ug/ml peptides. On days 3 and 7, half of the culture medium was replaced with fresh IL-2-containing medium. Unless noted otherwise, every peptide stimulation condition was grown in triplicate wells. Using Ficoll-Paque Plus gradient centrifugation, PBMC were separated from whole blood and then either used fresh or cryopreserved at -140C. The spike proteins of SARS-CoV-2 and of the common cold coronaviruses HCoV-NL63, HCoV-OC43 and HCoV-229E were spanned by overlapping peptide pools. The QIAamp micro DNA kit was used to extract genomic DNA from the cultured CD4+ T cells.

The TCR sequence derives from a human donor who received a COVID-19 vaccine. The sample consisted of CD4+ T cells from PBMCs cultured with HCoV-OC43 spike peptides, taken after COVID-19 vaccination. The sample's cell subset or site label, decoded: HCoV-OC43 spike overlapping peptide pool stimulation. Recombination joined TRBV19 with TRBJ2-5; perhaps TRBD1 is the D gene, with 5 bases matching. The DNA reads as follows: TGTGCCAGTAGTATAGTGGCAGGGTTGGAGACCCAGTACTTC. It specifies CASSIVAGLETQYF.